Presented here are 12 T cell receptor beta chains from one specimen sequenced in a study of STAT3 mutations in large granular lymphocyte leukemia. No antigen has been identified for these receptors. Only in-frame clones appear in the TCRdb table, and some are missing; sequencing was by immunoSEQ multiplex PCR. The table lists 15,000 to 20,000 clones, 92% of them singletons. Study-wide points: Every T-cell large granular lymphocyte leukemia patient had at least one immunodominant TCR beta clonotype.

Sequencing was carried out using peripheral blood mononuclear cells. Receptors originate from a man aged 60 to 69 with T-cell large granular lymphocyte leukemia. Some clones in this sample may be carry-over from other donors' samples.

The chain carries TRBV2 and TRBJ2-7; no clear D gene. V dropped 8 bases and J dropped 5 bases, with 16 bases sitting between them. The CDR3 consists of 13 residues. Germline-derived CDR1 and CDR2 are SNHLY and FYNNEI. CDR3 amino acids: CASGRLTVDEQYF. As DNA, the CDR3 is TGTGCCAGCGGGCGACTCACAGTGGACGAGCAGTACTTC.

The rearrangement joins TRBV5-4 to TRBJ2-7, with D possibly being TRBD2 (6 bases). V lost 0 bases, J lost 1 base, and 23 bases lay in between. CDR1 is SGHNT, CDR2 YYREEE, per germline (reference sequence). This CDR3 contains 19 residues. The CDR3 region has the DNA TGTGCCAGCAGCTTGGGTACGGCACCCGAGCTAGCGCTTTCCTACGAGCAGTACTTC. It specifies CASSLGTAPELALSYEQYF.

V usage is TRBV18 and J usage is TRBJ1-1; D is unclear. The CDR3 is 13 amino acids. Trimming took 4 bases from V and 4 from J, leaving 10 bases between them. Germline V CDR1 and CDR2: KGHSH, LQKENI. CDR3 DNA: TGTGCCAGCTCACGCCCCCCGGGCACTGAAGCTTTCTTT. Its translation: CASSRPPGTEAFF. Full variable domain (remainder filled in from reference TRBV18 and TRBJ1-1): NAGVMQNPRHLVRRRGQEARLRCSPMKGHSHVYWYRQLPEEGLKFMVYLQKENIIDESGMPKERFSAEFPKEGPSILRIQQVVRGDSAAYFCASSRPPGTEAFFGQGTRLTVV.

This clone has just one count. The CDR3 reads CASSLVAANEKLFF. The CDR3 DNA reads as TGTGCCAGCAGCTTAGTAGCTGCTAATGAAAAACTGTTTTTT. The chain is built from TRBV7-2 and TRBJ1-4; D is undetermined. CDR1 is SGHTA and CDR2 is FQGNSA in the germline V gene. V lost 1 base and J 3 bases, leaving 6 bases between the germline ends. CDR3 size: 14 residues.

Here the CDR3 DNA reads TGTGCCAGCAGCTGGGATGCTGGAAACACCATATATTTT. Translation: CASSWDAGNTIYF. This chain links TRBV7-8 with TRBJ1-3; D call uncertain. Per germline, CDR1 SGHVS and CDR2 FQNEAQ. The CDR3 is made up of 13 amino acids. V gave up 4 bases and J gave up 2 bases, with 6 bases separating them.

The chain recombines TRBV4-3 with TRBJ1-3; D gene ambiguous. Trimming pared 0 bases from V and 1 base from J, leaving 7 bases between. Germline V gene sequence: CDR1 LGHNA, CDR2 YSLEER. This CDR3 contains 15 residues. The CDR3 DNA follows: TGCGCCAGCAGCCAAGACGCGGCTTCTGGAAACACCATATATTTT. Residues: CASSQDAASGNTIYF.

The chain uses TRBV25-1 and TRBJ2-4; D is unclear. Trimming removed 6 bases from V and 0 bases from J, with 9 bases in between. Germline CDR1 is MGHDK and CDR2 is SYGVNS. The CDR3 totals 14 residues. CDR3 bases: TGTGCCAGCAGCCCCTCGGTAGCCAAAAACATTCAGTACTTC. The encoded protein is CASSPSVAKNIQYF.

The rearrangement links TRBV27 to TRBJ1-4; the match to TRBD1 covers 9 bases. Trimming took 6 bases from V and 4 from J; bases not matched to a gene: 21. The germline CDR1 and CDR2 sequences are MNHEY and SMNVEV (reference sequence). The CDR3 runs to 20 residues. CDR3 region: CASRTTPLWGQGSVNEKLFF. Written as DNA, the CDR3 is TGTGCCAGCAGGACAACACCCTTGTGGGGACAGGGTAGCGTTAATGAAAAACTGTTTTTT.

The chain links TRBV6-5 to TRBJ2-1; maybe TRBD2 (5 bases). Trimming left V 2 bases short and J 5 bases short, with 10 bases between. Per germline, CDR1 MNHEY and CDR2 SVGAGI. The CDR3 covers 14 residues. The CDR3 spells CASSYRERNNEQFF. DNA of the CDR3: TGTGCCAGCAGTTACAGGGAGCGGAACAATGAGCAGTTCTTC.

The genes are TRBV6-5 and TRBJ2-5; D gene uncertain. The CDR3 has 15 residues. Trimming pared 3 bases from V and 5 bases from J, leaving 16 bases between. Germline V CDR1 and CDR2: MNHEY, SVGAGI. CDR3 nucleotides: TGTGCCAGCAGTTATTTTACAGCCTCCGCGGAGACCCAGTACTTC. Translated: CASSYFTASAETQYF.

The J gene is TRBJ2-2, the V gene TRBV30; 11 positions match TRBD2. CDR3 length equals 14 residues. The V gene's germline CDR1 is GTSNPN and CDR2 SVGIG (reference sequence). V lost 3 bases and J lost 4; bases outside the gene matches: 1. The CDR3 DNA follows: TGTGCCTGGAGACTAGCGGGAGTCACCGGGGAGCTGTTTTTT. Protein: CAWRLAGVTGELFF.

The chain carries TRBV6-5 and TRBJ1-1; D might be TRBD1 (6 bases). V lost 6 bases to trimming and J lost 3 bases, with 11 bases between them. The germline V gene encodes CDR1 MNHEY and CDR2 SVGAGI. CDR3 length: 13 amino acids. In DNA form, the CDR3 reads TGTGCCAGCAGAAACCCAGGGGACACTGAAGCTTTCTTT. This sequence encodes CASRNPGDTEAFF.